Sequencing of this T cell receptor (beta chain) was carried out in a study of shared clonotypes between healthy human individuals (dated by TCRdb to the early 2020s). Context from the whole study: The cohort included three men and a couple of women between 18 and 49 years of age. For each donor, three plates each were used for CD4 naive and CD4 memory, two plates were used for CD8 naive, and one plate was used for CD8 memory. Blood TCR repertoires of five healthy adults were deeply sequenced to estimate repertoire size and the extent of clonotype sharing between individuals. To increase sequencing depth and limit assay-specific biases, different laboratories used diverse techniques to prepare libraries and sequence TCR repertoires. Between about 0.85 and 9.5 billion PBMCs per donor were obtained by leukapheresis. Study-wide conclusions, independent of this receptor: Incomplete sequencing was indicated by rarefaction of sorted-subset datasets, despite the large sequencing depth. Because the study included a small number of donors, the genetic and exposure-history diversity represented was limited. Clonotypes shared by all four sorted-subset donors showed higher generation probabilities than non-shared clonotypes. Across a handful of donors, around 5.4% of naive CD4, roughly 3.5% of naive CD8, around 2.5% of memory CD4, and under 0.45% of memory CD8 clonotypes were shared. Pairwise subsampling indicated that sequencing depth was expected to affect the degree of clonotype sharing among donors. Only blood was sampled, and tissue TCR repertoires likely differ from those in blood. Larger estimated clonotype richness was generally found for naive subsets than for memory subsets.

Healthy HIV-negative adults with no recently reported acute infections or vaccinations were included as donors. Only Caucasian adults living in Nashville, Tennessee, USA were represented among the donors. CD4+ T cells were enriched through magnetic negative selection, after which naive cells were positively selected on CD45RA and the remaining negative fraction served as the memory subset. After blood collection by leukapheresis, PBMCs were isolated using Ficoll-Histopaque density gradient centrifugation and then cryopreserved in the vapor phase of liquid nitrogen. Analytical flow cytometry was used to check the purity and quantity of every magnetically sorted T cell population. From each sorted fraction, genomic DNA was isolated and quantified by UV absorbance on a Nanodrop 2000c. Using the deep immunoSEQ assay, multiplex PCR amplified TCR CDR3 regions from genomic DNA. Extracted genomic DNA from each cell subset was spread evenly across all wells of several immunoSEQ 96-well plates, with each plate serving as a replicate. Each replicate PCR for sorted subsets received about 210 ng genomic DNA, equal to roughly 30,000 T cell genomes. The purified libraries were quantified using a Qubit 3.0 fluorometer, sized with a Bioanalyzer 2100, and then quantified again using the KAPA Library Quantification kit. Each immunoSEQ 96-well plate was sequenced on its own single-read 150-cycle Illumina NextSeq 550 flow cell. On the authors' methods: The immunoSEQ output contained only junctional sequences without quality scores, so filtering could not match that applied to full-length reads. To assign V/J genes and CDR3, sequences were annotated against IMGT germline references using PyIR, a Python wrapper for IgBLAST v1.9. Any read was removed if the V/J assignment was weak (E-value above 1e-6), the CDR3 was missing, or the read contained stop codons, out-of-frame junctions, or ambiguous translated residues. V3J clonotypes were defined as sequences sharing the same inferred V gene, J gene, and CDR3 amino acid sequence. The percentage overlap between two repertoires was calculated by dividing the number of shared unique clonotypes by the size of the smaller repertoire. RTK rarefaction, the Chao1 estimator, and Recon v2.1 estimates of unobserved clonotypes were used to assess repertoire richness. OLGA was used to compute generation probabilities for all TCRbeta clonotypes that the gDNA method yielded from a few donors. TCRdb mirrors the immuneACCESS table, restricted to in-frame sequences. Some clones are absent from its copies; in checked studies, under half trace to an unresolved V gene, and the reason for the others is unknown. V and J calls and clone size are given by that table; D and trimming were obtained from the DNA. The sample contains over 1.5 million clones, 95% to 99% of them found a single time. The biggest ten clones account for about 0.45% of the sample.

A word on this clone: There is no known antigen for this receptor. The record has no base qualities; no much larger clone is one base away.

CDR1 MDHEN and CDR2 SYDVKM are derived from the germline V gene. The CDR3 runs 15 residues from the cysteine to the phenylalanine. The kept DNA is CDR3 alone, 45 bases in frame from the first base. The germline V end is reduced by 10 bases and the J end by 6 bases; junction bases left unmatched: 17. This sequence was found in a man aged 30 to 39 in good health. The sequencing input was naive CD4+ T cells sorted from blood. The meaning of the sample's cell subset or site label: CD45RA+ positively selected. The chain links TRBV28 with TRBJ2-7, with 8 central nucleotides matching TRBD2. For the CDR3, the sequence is CATSLAGTSPVEQYF. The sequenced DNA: TGTGCCACGAGTCTAGCCGGGACTAGTCCGGTCGAGCAGTACTTC.